This record covers a single TCR beta chain. Its target is not known. V lost 4 bases to trimming and J lost 8 bases; unmatched junction nucleotides: 13. Germline V gene data show CDR1 as SNHLY and CDR2 as FYNNEI. The CDR3 consists of 15 residues. Produced via immunoSEQ multiplex PCR; TCRdb's table is partial and in-frame only. The table records 55,000 to 70,000 clones, about 85% of them present only once. This specimen belongs to a study of OX40 agonist ivuxolimab in advanced cancers. Study-wide results and limits: Mean expanded clone counts were higher in CD8+ than CD4+ T cells.

The rearrangement links TRBV2 to TRBJ1-1, with TRBD1 matching 7 bases. The receptor was derived from an adult with an advanced solid tumor such as melanoma, head and neck, liver or kidney cancer. The sample was CD4+ or CD8+ T cells sorted from blood, taken in a trial of the OX40 agonist ivuxolimab. CDR3: CASSARRTGLTEAFF. The CDR3 nucleotides are TGTGCCAGCAGTGCGCGGAGGACAGGACTTACCGAAGCTTTCTTT.